Following are 9 T cell receptor beta chains from one sample sequenced in a study of blood T cell repertoires in COVID-19. The protocol was immunoSEQ multiplex PCR, while the TCRdb copy is restricted to in-frame clones and leaves out a portion. Altogether about 200,000 clones are present, about four fifths being singletons, with the ten largest covering about 7.2%. The sequencing input was peripheral blood. Receptor source: a man in his fifties or sixties with acute or convalescent COVID-19.

This clone has a single count. The chain carries TRBV3-1 (or the pseudogene TRBV3-2) and TRBJ1-1; weak D call: TRBD1 (5 bases). CDR3 length: 15 residues. The germline CDR1 and CDR2 sequences are LGHDT and YNNKEL (reference sequence). Trimming pared 4 bases from V and 5 bases from J, leaving 17 bases between. DNA of the CDR3: TGTGCCAGCAGCCCCGGGGGGAGGTTAGGGACTGAAGCTTTCTTT. Its protein product is CASSPGGRLGTEAFF.

This clone was counted a single time. The V call is TRBV10-2, the J call TRBJ2-1; tentative D call: TRBD1 (6 bases). The CDR3 is made up of 15 amino acids. CDR1 and CDR2 (germline): WSHSY, SAAADI. V was pared by 5 bases and J by 0 bases, with 11 bases between. The CDR3 DNA sequence: TGCGCCAGCAGTATACAGGGTAGCTCCTACAATGAGCAGTTCTTC. Amino acids: CASSIQGSSYNEQFF.

The chain couples TRBV7-3 to TRBJ2-1; 11 bases map to TRBD2. Germline trimming cut 2 bases from V and 1 base from J; bases unmatched to any gene: 1. The length of the CDR3 is 16 residues. CDR1 is SGHTA, CDR2 FQGTGA, per germline. Here the CDR3 reads CASSLLAGGSYNEQFF. The CDR3, as DNA: TGTGCCAGCAGCTTACTAGCGGGAGGATCCTACAATGAGCAGTTCTTC. The whole variable domain, filled in from reference TRBV7-3 and TRBJ2-1, reads GAGVSQTPSNKVTEKGKYVELRCDPISGHTALYWYRQSLGQGPEFLIYFQGTGAADDSGLPNDRFFAVRPEGSVSTLKIQRTERGDSAVYLCASSLLAGGSYNEQFFGPGTRLTVL.

There are a few counts of this clone. The V and J genes are TRBV24-1 and TRBJ1-2; 10 nucleotides match TRBD1. The CDR3 is made up of 15 amino acids. V dropped 7 bases and J dropped 3; count of bases not matched to a gene: 7. Germline V gives CDR1 KGHDR, CDR2 SFDVKD. The CDR3 bases are TGTGCCACCAGCTCCGGGACAGGGGAGCACTATGGCTACACCTTC. This codes for CATSSGTGEHYGYTF.

In regard to this clone: Other DNA sequences in this sample translate to the same CDR3. The gene calls are TRBV9 and TRBJ1-1; D unresolved. CDR3 size: 13 residues. CDR1 is SGDLS and CDR2 is YYNGEE in the germline V gene. V lost 3 bases to trimming and J lost 0 bases, with 6 bases between them. The DNA of the CDR3 is TGTGCCAGCAGCGCTAGGTTGAACACTGAAGCTTTCTTT. This codes for CASSARLNTEAFF.

The V call is TRBV12-3 or TRBV12-4, the J call TRBJ2-7; weak D call: TRBD2 (6 bases). Trimming stripped 6 bases from V and 4 bases from J, with 13 bases between. The CDR3 sequence is 13 residues long. CDR3 sequence: CASRPTAGYEQYF. CDR3 nucleotides: TGTGCCAGCAGACCGACAGCGGGTTACGAGCAGTACTTC.

The chain links TRBV6-5 to TRBJ1-2, with 9 bases lining up with TRBD1. CDR3 length: 12 amino acids. Per germline, CDR1 MNHEY and CDR2 SVGAGI. V lost 10 bases to trimming and J lost 6 bases; unmatched junction nucleotides: 6. CDR3 DNA sequence: TGTGCCACCCGACAGGGGGGGCATGGCTACACCTTC. Translating it yields CATRQGGHGYTF.

The chain couples TRBV10-2 to TRBJ2-1; TRBD2 is a possible D gene (7 bases). The CDR3 totals 15 residues. Trimming removed 6 bases from V and 2 bases from J, with 14 bases in between. The germline V gene encodes CDR1 WSHSY and CDR2 SAAADI. CDR3 DNA sequence: TGCGCCAGCAGACTTGCGCGGGGGCCCTACAATGAGCAGTTCTTC. Protein: CASRLARGPYNEQFF.

The rearrangement uses TRBV6-1 and TRBJ1-6; D ambiguous. The CDR3 loop spans 15 amino acids. Trimming removed 8 bases from V and 3 bases from J, with 14 bases in between. Germline CDR1 is MNHNS and CDR2 is SASEGT. Written as DNA, the CDR3 is TGTGCCAGCTTATTCACCACGGGCTATAATTCACCCCTCCACTTT. This sequence encodes CASLFTTGYNSPLHF.